The next 26 T cell receptor beta chains were all read from a single sample in a study of T-cell memory formation after mild COVID-19. TCRdb re-called the 5' RACE reads through MiXCR, storing one row per CDR3 protein. Of 300,000 to 400,000 distinct CDR3 sequences listed, about a sixth are singletons. Sequenced material: PBMCs or a T cell subset sorted from them (not recorded which). The receptor set was obtained from a man aged 18 to 29 who had mild COVID-19 (a few samples of this study predate the infection). Cell type and time point are not known.

The chain couples TRBV6-5 to TRBJ2-3; 8 bases align to TRBD2. Germline CDR1 and CDR2: MNHEY and SVGAGI. The CDR3 totals 15 residues. After removal of 5 bases from V and 2 bases from J, the junction contained 6 bases not matched to a gene. The CDR3: CASSPYSGVTDTQYF. CDR3 nucleotides: TGTGCCAGCAGTCCTTATAGCGGGGTCACAGATACGCAGTATTTT.

There are many counts of this clonotype. This chain joins TRBV7-3 and TRBJ2-7; TRBD1 might be the D (5 bases). V was cut by 5 bases and J by 2 bases, with 16 bases left in between. CDR3 length: 15 residues. Germline loops: CDR1 SGHTA, CDR2 FQGTGA. The chain's CDR3 is CASSPGVGAAYEQYF. The CDR3 bases are TGTGCCAGCAGCCCTGGGGTAGGGGCCGCCTACGAGCAGTACTTC.

The V gene is TRBV6-2 or TRBV6-3, the J gene TRBJ2-1; D possibly corresponds to TRBD2 (6 bases). V was shortened by 4 bases and J by 15 bases, with 19 bases between the two germline ends. This CDR3 has 13 amino acids. Germline CDR1 reads MNHEY; CDR2 reads SVGEGT. The CDR3 is CASSWPGLPRVFF. In DNA, the CDR3 is TGTGCCAGCAGTTGGCCGGGACTTCCGAGGGTGTTCTTC.

This clonotype came up a few times. The gene calls are TRBV28 and TRBJ2-7, with D perhaps matching TRBD2 (6 bases). V lost 6 bases, J lost 0 bases, and 15 bases lay in between. Germline V gene lookup returns CDR1 MDHEN and CDR2 SYDVKM. The CDR3 length is 15 residues. The CDR3 protein is CASSAPGVSSYEQYV. CDR3 bases: TGTGCCAGCAGCGCCCCGGGGGTAAGCTCCTACGAGCAGTACGTC.

The CDR3 bases are TGTGCCAGCAGCCCGGGGGGGGTCTACGAGCAGTACGTC. This codes for CASSPGGVYEQYV. The genes are TRBV5-6 and TRBJ2-7, with 8 bases aligning to TRBD2. The CDR3 has 13 amino acids. V dropped 4 bases and J dropped 3; count of bases not matched to a gene: 3. Germline CDR1 SGHDT, CDR2 YYEEEE.

A few counts support this clonotype. This chain joins TRBV4-3 and TRBJ2-7; D is possibly TRBD1 (5 bases). V lost 1 base and J lost 4, with 14 bases in between. The CDR3 length is 15 residues. Germline-derived CDR1 and CDR2 are LGHNA and YSLEER. The CDR3 here is CASSQVGQGAYEQYF. The CDR3 bases are TGCGCCAGCAGCCAAGTGGGGCAGGGCGCGTACGAGCAGTACTTC.

As DNA, the CDR3 is TGCGCCAGCAGCCAAGACAGGGGGTTTTCAACTAATGAAAAACTGTTTTTT. Amino acid sequence: CASSQDRGFSTNEKLFF. V gene TRBV4-1 combines with J gene TRBJ1-4; 7 bases line up with TRBD1. The trim removed 0 bases at V and 0 bases at J, leaving 4 bases unmatched. This CDR3 has 17 residues. CDR1 and CDR2 (germline): MGHRA, YSYEKL.

This chain joins TRBV2 and TRBJ2-5; unclear D gene. The V gene's germline CDR1 is SNHLY and CDR2 FYNNEI. The CDR3 loop spans 11 amino acids. Trimming cost V 6 bases and J 9 bases, with 11 bases left between them. CDR3 sequence: CASRANRAQYF. Written as DNA, the CDR3 is TGTGCCAGCAGAGCAAATAGGGCCCAGTACTTC.

V is TRBV13 and J is TRBJ2-5; no reliable D call. CDR1 PRHDT and CDR2 FYEKMQ come from the germline V gene (reference sequence). This CDR3 comprises 14 residues. The V and J ends lost 8 bases and 2 bases respectively, with 15 bases between them. For the CDR3, the DNA is TGTGCCAGCGGACGGAACTTTGGGCAAGAGACCCAGTACTTC. It encodes CASGRNFGQETQYF. The full variable domain, in which reference TRBV13 and TRBJ2-5 provide the parts outside the CDR3, is AAGVIQSPRHLIKEKRETATLKCYPIPRHDTVYWYQQGPGQDPQFLISFYEKMQSDKGSIPDRFSAQQFSDYHSELNMSSLELGDSALYFCASGRNFGQETQYFGPGTRLLVL.

Details on this clonotype: The junction departs from germline at one end; a sequencing error may be responsible. The V gene is TRBV6-5, the J gene TRBJ1-4; D remains unclear. CDR3 length: 13 residues. Germline CDR1 reads MNHEY; CDR2 reads SVGAGI. The CDR3 sequence: CACSPPGVEKLFF. The CDR3 DNA follows: TGTGCCTGCAGTCCACCGGGCGTCGAAAAACTGTTTTTT.

The table lists this clonotype with a few counts. The chain uses TRBV7-9 and TRBJ1-4; a weak D match, TRBD1 (5 bases). The germline gives CDR1 SEHNR, CDR2 FQNEAQ (reference sequence). The CDR3 extends over 13 amino acids. Trimming cost V 3 bases and J 6 bases, with 8 bases left between them. The CDR3 reads CASSFQGDEKLFF. The CDR3 DNA reads as TGTGCCAGCAGCTTCCAAGGGGATGAAAAACTGTTTTTT.

The chain links TRBV12-5 to TRBJ2-2, with 8 bases matching TRBD1. The germline V gene encodes CDR1 LGHNT and CDR2 FRNRAP. There are 16 residues in the CDR3. The V gene end was trimmed by 3 bases and the J gene end by 5 bases; junction bases not matched to a gene: 8. CDR3 in DNA: TGTGCTAGTGGTTTTAGGGCAGGGGGCGCAACCGGGGAGCTGTTTTTT. The encoded protein is CASGFRAGGATGELFF. Supplemented by reference TRBV12-5 and TRBJ2-2, the full variable domain reads DARVTQTPRHKVTEMGQEVTMRCQPILGHNTVFWYRQTMMQGLELLAYFRNRAPLDDSGMPKDRFSAEMPDATLATLKIQPSEPRDSAVYFCASGFRAGGATGELFFGEGSRLTVL.

The V gene is TRBV20-1, the J gene TRBJ2-7, with D tentatively TRBD1 (6 bases). Trimming stripped 6 bases from V and 3 bases from J, with 21 bases between. CDR3 size: 15 residues. Germline CDR1 DFQATT, CDR2 SNEGSKA (reference sequence). The CDR3 bases are TGCAGTGCACAGGCCGAGCACGGACAGAGCTACGAGCAGTACTTC. It is translated as CSAQAEHGQSYEQYF.

The V call is TRBV5-6, the J call TRBJ2-1, with 7 bases aligning to TRBD1. Looked up from germline, CDR1 is SGHDT and CDR2 is YYEEEE. The CDR3 covers 14 residues. V was clipped by 6 bases and J by 0 bases; unmatched bases: 3. The CDR3 sequence: CASTTGNSYNEQFF. In DNA, the CDR3 is TGTGCCAGCACGACAGGGAACTCCTACAATGAGCAGTTCTTC.

This clonotype occurred a few times. The genes are TRBV2 and TRBJ1-1, with D possibly matching TRBD1 (5 bases). V was trimmed by 2 bases and J by 5 bases, leaving 18 bases between them. This CDR3 spans 16 amino acids. Germline assignment: CDR1 SNHLY and CDR2 FYNNEI. Written as DNA, the CDR3 is TGTGCCAGCAGTGAATTCAGGGCCAGAGTTGGGACTGAAGCTTTCTTT. It encodes CASSEFRARVGTEAFF.

J is TRBJ2-3 and V is TRBV4-1; the D is unclear. Per germline, CDR1 MGHRA and CDR2 YSYEKL. Trimming shortened V by 0 bases and J by 1 base, and 8 bases separated the two germline ends. The CDR3 sequence is 15 residues long. The CDR3: CASSQEERGTDTQYF. DNA for the CDR3: TGCGCCAGCAGCCAAGAAGAAAGGGGCACAGATACGCAGTATTTT.

The rearrangement links TRBV6-6 to TRBJ2-7, with TRBD1 matching over 8 bases. The V and J ends lost 6 bases and 3 bases, in that order; junction bases with no gene match: 10. This CDR3 is built from 15 residues. Looked up from germline, CDR1 is MNHNY and CDR2 is SVGAGI (reference sequence). This CDR3 is CASRDRQGRGYEQYV. DNA of the CDR3: TGTGCCAGCAGAGACAGACAGGGGCGAGGCTACGAGCAGTACGTC.

This clonotype was observed a handful of times. The rearrangement links TRBV6-2 or TRBV6-3 to TRBJ2-2; 9 nucleotides line up with TRBD2. The ends lost 5 bases at V and 1 base at J; junction bases unmatched: 8. This CDR3 has 17 residues. CDR1 and CDR2 (germline): MNHEY, SVGEGT. Written as DNA, the CDR3 is TGTGCCAGCAGTCGCGCCCTAGCGGGGAGGAACACCGGGGAGCTGTTTTTT. As protein: CASSRALAGRNTGELFF.

This clonotype was seen a handful of times. This rearrangement joins TRBV20-1 to TRBJ2-7, with 7 bases lining up with TRBD2. The CDR3 loop spans 14 amino acids. With 6 bases clipped from V and 7 bases from J, the junction kept 15 bases outside the gene matches. Germline V gene lookup returns CDR1 DFQATT and CDR2 SNEGSKA (reference sequence). Here the CDR3 DNA reads TGCAGTGCCATCGGGCTAGCGGACAACGTAGAGCAGTACTTC. Its translation: CSAIGLADNVEQYF.

The gene calls are TRBV5-1 and TRBJ2-7; D is possibly TRBD1 (6 bases). Looked up from germline, CDR1 is SGHRS and CDR2 is YFSETQ. The V gene lost 2 bases and the J gene lost 1 base, with 10 bases spanning the gap. The CDR3 length is 14 residues. CDR3 sequence reads: CASSFSDSSYEQYF. In nucleotides, the CDR3 is TGCGCCAGCAGCTTCTCGGACAGTTCCTACGAGCAGTACTTC. Using reference TRBV5-1 and TRBJ2-7 for the parts outside the CDR3, the full variable domain is KAGVTQTPRYLIKTRGQQVTLSCSPISGHRSVSWYQQTPGQGLQFLFEYFSETQRNKGNFPGRFSGRQFSNSRSEMNVSTLELGDSALYLCASSFSDSSYEQYFGPGTRLTVT.

This clonotype was counted only a few times. The chain links TRBV5-1 to TRBJ2-3, with 14 bases aligning to TRBD2. The trim removed 3 bases at V and 2 bases at J, leaving 8 bases unmatched. CDR1 and CDR2 (germline): SGHRS, YFSETQ. This CDR3 comprises 18 residues. The CDR3 reads CASSSPGLAGDATDTQYF. CDR3 DNA sequence: TGCGCCAGCAGCTCCCCGGGACTAGCGGGGGACGCCACAGATACGCAGTATTTT.

This clonotype was observed a handful of times. The chain's CDR3 is CASSVGSLPFEAFF. CDR3 DNA sequence: TGTGCCAGCAGCGTAGGGTCCCTCCCCTTTGAAGCTTTCTTT. The rearrangement links TRBV9 to TRBJ1-1; D is unclear. V gave up 0 bases and J gave up 7 bases, with 13 bases separating them. Germline V gives CDR1 SGDLS, CDR2 YYNGEE. The CDR3 loop spans 14 amino acids.

Points on this clonotype: Mismatch with germline at one junction end may stem from a read error. The rearrangement uses TRBV4-1 and TRBJ2-2, with 7 positions matching TRBD2. Germline assignment: CDR1 MGHRA and CDR2 YSYEKL. The CDR3 has 14 residues. The CDR3 region has the DNA TGCGCCAGCAGCCACCCCGGGGGGACCGGGGAGATGTTTTTT. It encodes CASSHPGGTGEMFF.

The genes are TRBV11-2 and TRBJ1-2; D remains ambiguous. The CDR3 is made up of 13 amino acids. V shed 5 bases and J shed 8 bases, with 15 bases lying between them. Germline CDR1 SGHAT, CDR2 FQNNGV. The CDR3 here is CASSTGVFGGYTF. CDR3 bases: TGTGCCAGCAGCACCGGGGTCTTCGGGGGCTACACCTTC.

V usage is TRBV15 and J usage is TRBJ2-3, with 7 positions matching TRBD1. Losses at the gene ends were 0 bases for V and 3 bases for J; bases not matched to a gene: 6. Germline values: CDR1 LNHNV, CDR2 YYDKDF (reference sequence). This CDR3 contains 16 residues. CDR3: CATSRDAGGVTDTQYF. CDR3 nucleotide sequence: TGTGCCACCAGCAGAGATGCAGGGGGAGTTACAGATACGCAGTATTTT.

This clonotype was recorded a few times. This chain links TRBV5-1 with TRBJ1-1; D call uncertain. The CDR3 has 12 residues. V lost 0 bases, J lost 8 bases, and 8 bases lay in between. Germline V gene sequence: CDR1 SGHRS, CDR2 YFSETQ. Written as DNA, the CDR3 is TGCGCCAGCAGCTTGGATCTTGTCGAAGCTTTCTTT. Translation: CASSLDLVEAFF.